This TCR beta chain came from a study of blood T cell repertoires in COVID-19 (dated by TCRdb to the early 2020s). For the wider study: Samples covering the acute and convalescent phases of COVID-19 were provided by collaborators in the United States, Italy and Spain. The prospective study material was composed of cDNA or gDNA derived from T cells, B-cell-depleted T cells, or PBMCs. Subjects who had been exposed to COVID-19, were actively infected with it, or had recovered from it provided the deeply sampled blood TCRbeta repertoires that made up the dataset. A freely available public database, intended as a resource for researchers studying the immune response to SARS-CoV-2, is where the repertoires were released. The samples were drawn from two sources: the first 160 participants of the ongoing ImmuneRACE study, and 1,254 subjects contributed by 6 global collaborators. Sample metadata almost always included a de-identified subject ID, COVID-19 status, age in years and sex. Where available, HLA class I and class II types were taken from metadata supplied by the sample provider and were not determined by assay-based typing.

The immunoSEQ Assay, a bias-controlled multiplex PCR, was used to amplify TCRbeta CDR3 regions from genomic DNA. The published analysis was carried out like this. The number of nucleated cells in each sample was estimated by amplification of reference gene primers within the assay. Sequence reads were collapsed and filtered to measure the absolute abundance of every unique TCRbeta CDR3 rearrangement. For each sample, productive Simpson clonality was calculated as the square root of Simpson's diversity index across productive rearrangements. TCRdb holds this immuneACCESS table with in-frame rearrangements only. Some clones are missing; in checked studies, unresolved V genes explain under half, and the rest has no known cause. V and J calls and clone size come straight from that table; D and trimming were deduced from the DNA. The sample yields 400,000 to 450,000 clones; 70% to 90% were counted once. The leading ten clones occupy roughly 0.87% of the sample.

One collaborating source in Seattle enrolled patients while the patients were actively infected and followed the patients over time throughout the course of disease. Whole blood was collected in K2EDTA tubes by collaborating institutions according to the institutions' own protocols. For TCRbeta analysis, collaborators shipped samples in one of three forms: frozen whole blood, isolated PBMCs, or DNA extracted from either of those sample types. What the research found in general, with its limitations: The quantity of clinical and demographic metadata differed by source and by participant and was supplied without curation.

In regard to this clone: There is no known antigen for this receptor. No much larger clone is present one base from it, and per-base qualities are unavailable.

Relative to germline, V is 3 bases shorter and J is 0 bases shorter, with 5 bases between their ends. Including the terminal cysteine and phenylalanine, the CDR3 comprises 12 residues. The retained sequence is limited to the CDR3, 36 bases, with the frame set at the first base. CDR1 SQVTM and CDR2 ANQGSEA were looked up in the germline V gene. The receptor was isolated from a man between 18 and 29 years old with COVID-19, enrolled during active disease. The sequenced material came from peripheral blood. The chain uses TRBV29-1 and TRBJ1-2; the D gene is not confidently resolved. The encoded CDR3 is CSVDGANYGYTF. The DNA reads TGCAGCGTTGATGGAGCTAACTATGGCTACACCTTC.